Following are 8 T cell receptor beta chains from one sample sequenced in a study of cytomegalovirus exposure and HLA in healthy donors. Amplification used 60 Vbeta primers and 13 Jbeta primers. Data came from immunoSEQ multiplex PCR; TCRdb stores just in-frame clones and leaves some out. The table shows about 180,000 clones, with almost 80% occurring only once. The sequenced sample was PBMCs. The receptors derive from a man aged 30 to 45 in good health and CMV-seronegative.

This sequence joins TRBV28 and TRBJ2-7, with D perhaps matching TRBD2 (5 bases). Between the trimmed V and J ends, which lost 6 bases and 1 base, there was a span of 7 bases. Per germline, CDR1 MDHEN and CDR2 SYDVKM. The CDR3 is 12 amino acids. CDR3 protein: CASRPGSYEQYF. The CDR3 DNA follows: TGTGCCAGCAGACCGGGGTCCTACGAGCAGTACTTC.

V and J are TRBV28 and TRBJ1-1; D is possibly TRBD1 (5 bases). The germline V and J ends were trimmed by 6 bases and 12 bases, with 17 bases remaining between them. This CDR3 is 12 amino acids long. Per the germline V gene, CDR1 is MDHEN and CDR2 is SYDVKM. DNA for the CDR3: TGTGCCAGCAGCATGAGGGAGGGGAGGACTTTCTTT. It specifies CASSMREGRTFF. Full variable domain (rest looked up from reference TRBV28 and TRBJ1-1): DVKVTQSSRYLVKRTGEKVFLECVQDMDHENMFWYRQDPGLGLRLIYFSYDVKMKEKGDIPEGYSVSREKKERFSLILESASTNQTSMYLCASSMREGRTFFGQGTRLTVV.

The genes are TRBV5-1 and TRBJ1-6; D remains unclear. Trimming stripped 4 bases from V and 5 bases from J, with 19 bases between. The CDR3 has 17 residues. Germline CDR1 is SGHRS and CDR2 is YFSETQ. The CDR3 here is CASSPGGGSRDNSPLHF. CDR3 in DNA: TGCGCCAGCAGCCCGGGTGGAGGGAGTAGGGATAATTCACCCCTCCACTTT.

V and J are TRBV11-2 and TRBJ2-3; tentative D call: TRBD2 (5 bases). Per the germline V gene, CDR1 is SGHAT and CDR2 is FQNNGV. The CDR3 spans 14 residues. Trimming pared 1 base from V and 0 bases from J, leaving 5 bases between. Written as DNA, the CDR3 is TGTGCCAGCAGCTTAGGGACTAGCACAGATACGCAGTATTTT. Its protein product is CASSLGTSTDTQYF.

This clone was detected only once. The chain employs TRBV5-1 and TRBJ2-3, with 9 bases aligning to TRBD1. CDR1 and CDR2 (germline): SGHRS, YFSETQ. V dropped 5 bases and J dropped 1; count of bases not matched to a gene: 5. The CDR3 runs 15 residues. Here the CDR3 DNA reads TGCGCCAGCAGGGGACAGGGTTTAGGCACAGATACGCAGTATTTT. Residues: CASRGQGLGTDTQYF. Based on the CDR3 plus reference TRBV5-1 and TRBJ2-3, the full variable domain is KAGVTQTPRYLIKTRGQQVTLSCSPISGHRSVSWYQQTPGQGLQFLFEYFSETQRNKGNFPGRFSGRQFSNSRSEMNVSTLELGDSALYLCASRGQGLGTDTQYFGPGTRLTVL.

The chain joins TRBV30 to TRBJ2-3, with TRBD1 matching over 8 bases. The CDR3 totals 14 residues. V gave up 8 bases and J gave up 2 bases; unmatched junction bases: 9. Germline CDR1 and CDR2: GTSNPN and SVGIG (reference sequence). CDR3 sequence: CARDGTGVTDTQYF. DNA of the CDR3: TGTGCCCGGGACGGGACAGGTGTCACAGATACGCAGTATTTT.

The chain carries TRBV7-2 and TRBJ1-3; tentative D call: TRBD1 (5 bases). The CDR3 contains 18 residues. The V end was cut by 5 bases, the J end by 1 base, with 21 bases between. Germline CDR1 and CDR2: SGHTA and FQGNSA. The CDR3 DNA reads TGTGCCAGCAGCCCAGCAACCGGGTGGGGGGATTCTGGAAACACCATATATTTT. This codes for CASSPATGWGDSGNTIYF.

This clone was recorded a few times. V and J are TRBV7-3 and TRBJ2-3; no clear D gene. The CDR3 contains 13 residues. Germline lookup yields CDR1 SGHTA and CDR2 FQGTGA. The V end was cut by 6 bases, the J end by 6 bases, with 13 bases between. CDR3 DNA: TGTGCCAGCAGACACAAGAACGGGGATACGCAGTATTTT. This codes for CASRHKNGDTQYF.